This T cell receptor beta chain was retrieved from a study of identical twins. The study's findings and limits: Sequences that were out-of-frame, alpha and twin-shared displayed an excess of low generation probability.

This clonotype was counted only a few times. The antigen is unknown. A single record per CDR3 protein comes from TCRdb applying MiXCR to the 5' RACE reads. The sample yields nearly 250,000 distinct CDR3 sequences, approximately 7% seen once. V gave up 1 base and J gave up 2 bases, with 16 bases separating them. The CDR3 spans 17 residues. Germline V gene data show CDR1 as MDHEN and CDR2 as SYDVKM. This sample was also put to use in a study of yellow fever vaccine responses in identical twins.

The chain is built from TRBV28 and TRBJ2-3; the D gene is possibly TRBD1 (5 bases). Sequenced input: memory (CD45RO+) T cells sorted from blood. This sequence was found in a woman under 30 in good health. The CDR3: CASSLFVSGSFTDTQYF. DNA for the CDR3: TGTGCCAGCAGTTTATTTGTGTCAGGGTCCTTCACAGATACGCAGTATTTT. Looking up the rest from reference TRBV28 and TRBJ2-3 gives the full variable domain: DVKVTQSSRYLVKRTGEKVFLECVQDMDHENMFWYRQDPGLGLRLIYFSYDVKMKEKGDIPEGYSVSREKKERFSLILESASTNQTSMYLCASSLFVSGSFTDTQYFGPGTRLTVL.